This T cell receptor beta chain came from a study of identical twins' blood T cells. V trimming: 4 bases; J trimming: 1 base; junction bases outside the gene matches: 7. This CDR3 spans 18 amino acids. TCRdb re-called the 5' RACE reads with MiXCR, one entry per CDR3 protein. The profile shows roughly 380,000 distinct CDR3 sequences, about 28% of them singletons. The TCR comes from a woman aged 18-49 years in good health. This chain connects TRBV12-3 or TRBV12-4 to TRBJ2-3; 14 bases agree with TRBD2. The sample comprised PBMCs. CDR3 in amino acids: CASSSSGLAGEGTDTQYF. CDR3 nucleotide sequence: TGTGCCAGCAGTTCCTCGGGACTAGCGGGAGAGGGCACAGATACGCAGTATTTT.